This T cell receptor beta chain was sequenced in a study of shared clonotypes between healthy human individuals. V shed 0 bases and J shed 6 bases, with 17 bases lying between them. The germline V gene has CDR1 SEHNR and CDR2 FQNEAQ (reference sequence). The CDR3 spans 16 residues. General study points: Naive subsets usually exceeded memory subsets in estimated richness.

CD4+ cells yielded CD45RA+ naive and CD45RA-negative memory subsets. Worth noting for this clone: Antigen unknown.

Sequencing was at deep level. Each PCR replicate from the sorted subsets contained about 200 ng DNA, which is some 31,000 T cell genomes. Measured with immunoSEQ multiplex PCR; TCRdb has only the in-frame clones, and not every one. The data contain hundreds of thousands of clones, roughly 80% of them singletons. Sequencing used memory CD4+ T cells sorted from blood. The subset denotes: CD45RA-negative fraction. The chain is built from TRBV7-9 and TRBJ1-2; D may be TRBD1 (6 bases). The TCR originated in a young man in good health. The CDR3 coding sequence is TGTGCCAGCAGCTTAGCGGCAGGGGATGTGGTGAATGGCTACACCTTC. Translation gives CASSLAAGDVVNGYTF.